The entry below gives a single T cell receptor (beta chain) sequence along with its context. There is no known antigen for this receptor. No clone much larger than this one lies a single base away; base qualities are absent. The entry originates in a study of beta chain features in type 1 diabetes (dated by TCRdb to the late 2010s). A note on the overall study: Patients and healthy donors did not differ in mean age, gender distribution, total cell number or subset yield. Whereas all 30 or so donors provided naive and central memory subsets, regulatory and stem cell-like memory subsets were isolated from just 8 patients and roughly 8 healthy donors. A total of 107,917,701 sorted cells were examined across all samples, and the number of cells per subset was strongly correlated with RNA yield. The study compared the TCRB repertoires of sorted circulating CD4+ T cell subsets in recently diagnosed type 1 diabetes patients with those in matched healthy donors. The study at large found these results: Fewer insertions and more nucleotide deletions at VDJ recombination sites were observed in patients with type 1 diabetes, implying thymic rearrangement abnormalities. In all four CD4+ subsets, TCRB CDR3 length was moderately but significantly shorter in type 1 diabetes patients. Naive, central memory and regulatory TCRB repertoires appeared to be more similar among patients than among healthy donors. Because the HLA sub-analyses included only small numbers of individuals, any influence of HLA type on TCRB rearrangement was left unresolved. PCR might favor shorter templates, but patient and control samples were amplified and corrected together, so any skew would affect both groups equally. Sequencing cDNA rather than genomic DNA could over-represent highly expressing activated cells, although activation and CD3 levels did not differ between groups.

From a lookup of the germline V gene, CDR1 and CDR2 are SGHAT and FQNNGV. Including the terminal cysteine and phenylalanine, the CDR3 comprises 17 residues. Only the CDR3 portion is preserved as DNA: 51 bases, with reading frame beginning at the first base. V is cut by 5 bases and J by 0 bases, and the space between the germline ends is 18 bases. From each donor, a single peripheral blood sample of roughly 0.11 L on average was drawn into heparinised tubes. A BD FACSAria II and a panel including CD45RO, CCR7, CD25, CD127, CD95 and CD27 were used to sort naive, central memory, regulatory and stem cell-like memory CD4+ T cells. A purity above 98% was achieved for all sorted populations. PBMCs were isolated immediately by Lymphoprep density gradient centrifugation and stained directly without culture. So that batch effects would be minimized, each experiment stained and sorted samples in pairs, pairing one healthy donor with one patient.

The entire isolated RNA was reverse transcribed using the High Capacity cDNA Reverse Transcription Kit, and thus expressed TCRB transcripts were sequenced. Naive, central memory and regulatory T cell samples underwent deep immunoSEQ sequencing, averaging roughly 3.3 million total reads per sample. Sorted cells were lysed in RLT buffer, and RNA was extracted using DNase-treated RNeasy Micro or Mini kits according to cell number. To prevent cross-contamination, each cell subset was processed individually, whereas patient and healthy donor samples were processed jointly. The immunoSEQ multiplex PCR was used to amplify TCRB sequences from cDNA, yielding 87-bp fragments that span the CDR3 region. Amplicons were sequenced on the Illumina HiSeq platform. As for how the authors treated the data: PCR bias was computationally corrected using synthetic template baselines, reads within Hamming distance 2 were collapsed, and singletons that could not be merged were discarded. Reads were aligned against IMGT to assign V, D and J genes, CDR3 length and insertions or deletions at six rearrangement sites. Within each subset, clonotype counts were normalized to the number of sorted cells before true diversity and Gini coefficients were calculated with the tcR R package. The overlap coefficient, calculated on TCRB nucleotide sequences, was used to quantify repertoire sharing. Imported from immuneACCESS, the table was reduced by TCRdb to in-frame sequences with V and J called. These copies leave out some clones; in studies compared against another copy, an unresolved V gene accounts for under half, and the cause of the remainder is not known. V and J calls and clone size follow that table, whereas D and trimming were derived from the DNA. The table for this sample lists 150,000 to 190,000 clones; under 9.5% of them were counted only once. Almost 0.65% of the sample belongs to the ten largest clones.

The receptor comes from a man between 18 and 35 years old in good health. The sample comprised central memory CD4+ T cells from blood. The sequence is built from TRBV11-2 and TRBJ2-3; the D gene is possibly TRBD2, with 7 bases matching. The DNA reads TGTGCCAGCAGCCCTCGGGGGGCCTTCTCTAGCACAGATACGCAGTATTTT. It is translated as CASSPRGAFSSTDTQYF.